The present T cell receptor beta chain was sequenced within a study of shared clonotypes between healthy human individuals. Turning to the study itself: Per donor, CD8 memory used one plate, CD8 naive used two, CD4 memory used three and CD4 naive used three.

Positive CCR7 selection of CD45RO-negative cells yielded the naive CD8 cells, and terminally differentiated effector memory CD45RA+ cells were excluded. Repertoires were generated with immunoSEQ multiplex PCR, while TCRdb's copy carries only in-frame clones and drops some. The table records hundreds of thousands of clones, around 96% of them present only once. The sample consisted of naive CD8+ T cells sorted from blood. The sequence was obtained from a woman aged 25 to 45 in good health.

CDR3 nucleotide sequence: TGTGCCAGCAGCCCTTCATGGCGGACAAACAATGAGCAGTTCTTC. Translation: CASSPSWRTNNEQFF. The chain uses TRBV11-2 and TRBJ2-1; the D gene is possibly TRBD1 (5 bases). Germline values: CDR1 SGHAT, CDR2 FQNNGV. The CDR3 is 15 amino acids. V was clipped by 5 bases and J by 5 bases, with 16 bases between them.